Each of the 13 T cell receptor beta chains below was sequenced from the same sample in a study of cytomegalovirus exposure and HLA in healthy donors. The primer mix had 60 Vbeta and 13 Jbeta primers. The data were produced by immunoSEQ multiplex PCR, yet TCRdb's version contains in-frame clones alone and is incomplete. Found here are fewer than 250,000 clones, more than 75% of them singletons; the top ten hold 13% to 15%. Material: PBMCs. Receptors originate from a woman younger than 45 in good health and CMV-seropositive.

This clone was found once. The V and J genes are TRBV5-1 and TRBJ1-2; a possible D gene is TRBD1 (6 bases). The CDR3 is 14 amino acids. The ends were cut back, 0 bases at V and 7 bases at J, with 13 bases in the middle. The germline V gene has CDR1 SGHRS and CDR2 YFSETQ. In DNA, the CDR3 is TGCGCCAGCAGCTTGGGTACAGGGATAAGTGGCTACACCTTC. This codes for CASSLGTGISGYTF.

This clone came up once. V gene TRBV30 combines with J gene TRBJ1-2; 10 bases agree with TRBD1. This CDR3 has 14 amino acids. Germline trimming cut 1 base from V and 4 bases from J; bases unmatched to any gene: 3. Germline V lookup: CDR1 GTSNPN, CDR2 SVGIG (reference sequence). The chain's CDR3 is CAWSGGQGFYGYTF. The CDR3 DNA sequence: TGTGCCTGGAGTGGGGGACAGGGGTTCTATGGCTACACCTTC.

V usage is TRBV19 and J usage is TRBJ2-5; TRBD1 matches at 9 bases. The J call may not be correct, given that the DNA end is closer to TRBJ2-7. This CDR3 has 15 amino acids. Germline lookup yields CDR1 LNHDA and CDR2 SQIVND (reference sequence). The CDR3 DNA reads as TGTGCCAGTAGTATTGGGGGGACAGGGTCCTACGAGCAGTACTTC. Protein: CASSIGGTGSYEQYF.

The chain has TRBV28 and TRBJ1-4; D call uncertain. CDR1 MDHEN and CDR2 SYDVKM come from the germline V gene. CDR3 length: 15 amino acids. Between the trimmed V and J ends, which lost 2 bases and 4 bases, there was a span of 11 bases. In nucleotides, the CDR3 is TGTGCCAGCAGTTTAAGAGGGCCTTTTAATGAAAAACTGTTTTTT. Translated: CASSLRGPFNEKLFF.

A few counts support this clone. For the CDR3, the DNA is TGCGCCAGCAGCCAAGATTATGGAGCCTCTAATGAAAAACTGTTTTTT. It is translated as CASSQDYGASNEKLFF. The chain recombines TRBV4-3 with TRBJ1-4; no definite D call. CDR3 size: 16 residues. Germline values: CDR1 LGHNA, CDR2 YSLEER. Between the trimmed V and J ends, which lost 0 bases and 3 bases, there was a span of 11 bases.

The chain employs TRBV7-2 and TRBJ2-1; 8 bases are a match to TRBD2. Germline loops: CDR1 SGHTA, CDR2 FQGNSA. V lost 3 bases and J lost 7; bases outside the gene matches: 8. The CDR3 totals 15 residues. CDR3 DNA sequence: TGTGCCAGCAGCTTTCCGGGACTAGTTCCGAATGAGCAGTTCTTC. Translating gives CASSFPGLVPNEQFF. The full variable domain, with the rest looked up from reference TRBV7-2 and TRBJ2-1, is GAGVSQSPSNKVTEKGKDVELRCDPISGHTALYWYRQSLGQGLEFLIYFQGNSAPDKSGLPSDRFSAERTGGSVSTLTIQRTQQEDSAVYLCASSFPGLVPNEQFFGPGTRLTVL.

The rearrangement joins TRBV4-1 to TRBJ1-2; maybe TRBD1 (6 bases). The CDR3 totals 14 residues. From germline, CDR1 is MGHRA and CDR2 YSYEKL. Deletions cut 4 bases from V and 7 bases from J, with 16 bases between. CDR3 in amino acids: CASSLTHRVGGYTF. For the CDR3, the DNA is TGCGCCAGCAGCCTTACACACAGGGTCGGTGGCTACACCTTC.

The chain's CDR3 is CAWRSGRVTQYF. The CDR3 DNA reads as TGTGCCTGGAGGAGCGGGAGGGTGACCCAGTACTTC. The rearrangement uses TRBV30 and TRBJ2-5; 10 nucleotides agree with TRBD2. After removal of 3 bases from V and 7 bases from J, the junction contained 2 bases not matched to a gene. Per the germline V gene, CDR1 is GTSNPN and CDR2 is SVGIG (reference sequence). The CDR3 covers 12 residues.

The V and J genes are TRBV5-1 and TRBJ2-1, with TRBD2 matching 8 bases. From germline, CDR1 is SGHRS and CDR2 YFSETQ. The V gene end was trimmed by 4 bases and the J gene end by 10 bases; junction bases not matched to a gene: 7. The CDR3 is 13 amino acids. The CDR3 bases are TGCGCCAGCAGCAGCACCGGGGGGGCGGAGCAGTTCTTC. Translation gives CASSSTGGAEQFF. The whole variable domain, remainder taken from reference TRBV5-1 and TRBJ2-1, is KAGVTQTPRYLIKTRGQQVTLSCSPISGHRSVSWYQQTPGQGLQFLFEYFSETQRNKGNFPGRFSGRQFSNSRSEMNVSTLELGDSALYLCASSSTGGAEQFFGPGTRLTVL.

This clone was seen only once. Other DNA sequences in this sample translate to the same CDR3. The chain has TRBV6-5 and TRBJ1-1, with D perhaps matching TRBD1 (5 bases). CDR3 size: 14 residues. Trimming removed 4 bases at V and 1 base at J, with 10 bases between. Germline V gives CDR1 MNHEY, CDR2 SVGAGI. The CDR3 loop reads CASSSNDRNTEAFF. The CDR3 bases are TGTGCCAGCAGTTCTAATGACAGGAACACTGAAGCTTTCTTT.

The rearrangement joins TRBV7-9 to TRBJ2-5; possible D gene TRBD2, 7 bases. V lost 1 base and J lost 4, with 13 bases in between. The CDR3 length is 15 residues. The V gene's germline CDR1 is SEHNR and CDR2 FQNEAQ (reference sequence). CDR3: CASSLVEGGRETQYF. CDR3 sequence (DNA): TGTGCCAGCAGCTTAGTTGAGGGGGGGCGAGAGACCCAGTACTTC.

The chain employs TRBV30 and TRBJ2-5, with 11 bases that match TRBD2. The DNA matches TRBJ2-7 better at its end, which makes the J call doubtful. This CDR3 contains 13 residues. Germline CDR1 reads GTSNPN; CDR2 reads SVGIG (reference sequence). CDR3 in amino acids: CAWSIAGGPEQYF. The CDR3 coding sequence is TGTGCCTGGAGTATAGCGGGAGGGCCCGAGCAGTACTTC.

The chain uses TRBV27 and TRBJ2-3; tentative D call: TRBD2 (5 bases). V lost 5 bases to trimming and J lost 5 bases, with 8 bases between them. Germline V gene data show CDR1 as MNHEY and CDR2 as SMNVEV (reference sequence). CDR3 size: 12 residues. CDR3 bases: TGTGCCAGCAGTCTCGGAGGAGATACGCAGTATTTT. Protein: CASSLGGDTQYF.